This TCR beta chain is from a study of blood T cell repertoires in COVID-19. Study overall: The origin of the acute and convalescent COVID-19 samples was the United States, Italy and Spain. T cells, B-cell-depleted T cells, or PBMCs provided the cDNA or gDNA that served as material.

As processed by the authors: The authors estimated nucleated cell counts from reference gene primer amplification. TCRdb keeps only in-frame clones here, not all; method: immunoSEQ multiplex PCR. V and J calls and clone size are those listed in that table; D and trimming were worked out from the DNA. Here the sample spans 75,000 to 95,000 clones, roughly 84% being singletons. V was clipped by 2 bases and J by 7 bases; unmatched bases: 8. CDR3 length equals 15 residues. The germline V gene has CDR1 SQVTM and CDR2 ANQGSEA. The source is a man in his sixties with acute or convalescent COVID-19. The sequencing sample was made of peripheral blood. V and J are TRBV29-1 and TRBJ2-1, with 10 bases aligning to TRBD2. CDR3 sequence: CSVELAGGPSNEQFF. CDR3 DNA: TGCAGCGTTGAATTAGCGGGGGGCCCCTCGAATGAGCAGTTCTTC.